Listed below are T cell receptor beta chains from one sample, sequenced in a study of T cell responses to AZD1222 COVID-19 vaccine. Repertoires were generated with immunoSEQ multiplex PCR, while TCRdb's copy carries only in-frame clones and drops some. The sample records around 110,000 clones, about 91% being singletons. The starting material was peripheral blood, obtained on day 0 of AZD1222 vaccination. The origin of the receptors is an adult in good health. Each CDR3 is given with its conserved first and last residue. D genes are given only for firm matches. Some rows mark clone size as missing; the rest say once, few, many or name a class of expanded clone.

J: TRBJ2-7
D: TRBD2
V: TRBV27
size: NA
DNA: TGTGCCAGCAGTTTGTGGGGTAGCGGGAGTGTCTCCTACGAGCAGTACTTC
CDR3: CASSLWGSGSVSYEQYF

J: TRBJ2-7
D: NA
V: TRBV13
size: NA
DNA: TGTGCCAGCAGCCACCCTGGGGGGAGCTCCTACGAGCAGTACTTC
CDR3: CASSHPGGSSYEQYF

J: TRBJ2-2
D: NA
V: TRBV5-4
size: NA
DNA: TGTGCCAGCAGCTTGGGGGGTACGAACACCGGGGAGCTGTTTTTT
CDR3: CASSLGGTNTGELFF

J: TRBJ1-1
D: NA
V: TRBV30
size: NA
DNA: TGTGCCTGGAGTAACAGGGTGAACACTGAAGCTTTCTTT
CDR3: CAWSNRVNTEAFF

J: TRBJ2-4
D: TRBD2
V: TRBV2
size: few
DNA: TGTGCCAGCAGGACTAGCGGTTGGAACATTCAGTACTTC
CDR3: CASRTSGWNIQYF

J: TRBJ2-5
D: TRBD1
V: TRBV20-1
size: NA
DNA: TGCAGTGCTAGTTGGGGACAGAGTAGCCAAGAGACCCAGTACTTC
CDR3: CSASWGQSSQETQYF

J: TRBJ1-5
D: NA
V: TRBV10-3
size: few
DNA: TGTGCCATCAGTGAGTCGCCGTCCCGACGGGGTAGCAATCAGCCCCAGCATTTT
CDR3: CAISESPSRRGSNQPQHF

J: TRBJ1-1
D: TRBD1
V: TRBV7-2
size: NA
DNA: TGTGCCAGCAGTCTACGACAGGGCACTGAAGCTTTCTTT
CDR3: CASSLRQGTEAFF

J: TRBJ1-1
D: NA
V: TRBV13
size: NA
DNA: TGTGCCAGCAGCTTAACGGTCCCTGTAAACACTGAAGCTTTCTTT
CDR3: CASSLTVPVNTEAFF

J: TRBJ2-2
D: NA
V: TRBV30
size: many
DNA: TGTGCCTGGAGGACGGGGGGACAGGACACCGGGGAGCTGTTTTTT
CDR3: CAWRTGGQDTGELFF

J: TRBJ2-5
D: NA
V: TRBV6-5
size: NA
DNA: TGTGCCAGCGCCTTGCAAGAGACCCAGTACTTC
CDR3: CASALQETQYF